This paragraph covers one TCR beta chain sequence. CDR3 length: 15 residues. V lost 1 base, J lost 5 bases, and 13 bases lay in between. From germline, CDR1 is ENHRY and CDR2 SYGVKD. A second PCR, run for 7 to 11 cycles, used a sample-barcoded 5' primer plus a J-beta primer mix. Every cDNA molecule bore a tag from a template-switch adaptor containing 12 random nucleotides. TCRdb used MiXCR to reprocess the 5' RACE reads, holding one entry per CDR3 protein. Among roughly 830,000 distinct CDR3 sequences listed, around two thirds were seen once. For every donor, a draw yielded around 10 milliliters of peripheral blood. The sample comes from a study of blood T cells in healthy people across ages. The wider study: Per every two T cells, about one barcoded beta molecule was captured by template switching.

The TCR originated in a young man in good health. The sequencing sample was made of blood. This chain connects TRBV10-3 to TRBJ2-3; TRBD1 is a possible D gene (5 bases). The CDR3 DNA follows: TGTGCCATCAGTGAGTTAAGGGAAAGGGGAGATACGCAGTATTTT. Its translation: CAISELRERGDTQYF.